Presented here are 16 T cell receptor beta chains from one specimen sequenced in a study of T cell responses to AZD1222 COVID-19 vaccine. Measured with immunoSEQ multiplex PCR; TCRdb has only the in-frame clones, and not every one. The table lists roughly 100,000 clones, about 90% of them singletons, with 4.8% in the top ten. This material consisted of peripheral blood, taken on day 0 of AZD1222 vaccination. These receptors originate from an adult in good health.

The chain recombines TRBV30 with TRBJ1-2, with 8 bases aligning to TRBD1. The germline V gene has CDR1 GTSNPN and CDR2 SVGIG (reference sequence). There are 12 residues in the CDR3. The junction had 3 bases not matched to a gene; V was cut back by 5 bases and J by 4 bases. The chain's CDR3 is CAWGQGSYGYTF. Written as DNA, the CDR3 is TGTGCCTGGGGACAGGGATCCTATGGCTACACCTTC.

The genes are TRBV12-3 or TRBV12-4 and TRBJ1-5; the D is unclear. This CDR3 is built from 12 residues. V was pared by 6 bases and J by 4 bases, with 7 bases between. The CDR3, as DNA: TGTGCCAGCAGCCGAGGAAATCAGCCCCAGCATTTT. Encoded protein: CASSRGNQPQHF.

This clone was observed a single time. The chain has TRBV18 and TRBJ1-5; 7 bases match TRBD1. The V segment lost 3 bases and the J segment 5 bases; nucleotides outside the gene matches: 7. Looked up from germline, CDR1 is KGHSH and CDR2 is LQKENI. This CDR3 is 15 amino acids long. The CDR3 reads CASSPTTGDHQPQHF. The CDR3 DNA sequence: TGTGCCAGCTCACCGACAACAGGGGACCATCAGCCCCAGCATTTT.

The chain recombines TRBV27 with TRBJ2-7; TRBD1 matches at 7 bases. Germline V lookup: CDR1 MNHEY, CDR2 SMNVEV (reference sequence). The CDR3 has 13 residues. V lost 5 bases, J lost 5 bases, and 6 bases stayed unmatched. The CDR3 reads CASSRTGYHEQYF. The CDR3 DNA sequence: TGTGCCAGCAGTAGGACAGGTTACCACGAGCAGTACTTC.

CDR3 protein: CAVRYLRGWRGSEAFF. As DNA, the CDR3 is TGTGCCGTCCGCTACCTAAGGGGGTGGCGGGGTTCTGAAGCTTTCTTT. V usage is TRBV6-6 and J usage is TRBJ1-1; D might be TRBD1 (6 bases). The V gene's germline CDR1 is MNHNY and CDR2 SVGAGI (reference sequence). V gave up 11 bases and J gave up 6 bases, with 28 bases separating them. The CDR3 loop spans 16 amino acids.

V and J are TRBV19 and TRBJ2-5; either TRBD1 or TRBD2 may supply D (6 bases each). The germline V gene encodes CDR1 LNHDA and CDR2 SQIVND (reference sequence). The V end lost 1 base, the J end lost 4 bases, and 10 bases lay between the germline ends. CDR3 length equals 14 residues. The CDR3 sequence: CASSIGGAVETQYF. In nucleotides, the CDR3 is TGTGCCAGTAGTATAGGGGGGGCCGTAGAGACCCAGTACTTC. Based on the CDR3 plus reference TRBV19 and TRBJ2-5, the full variable domain is DGGITQSPKYLFRKEGQNVTLSCEQNLNHDAMYWYRQDPGQGLRLIYYSQIVNDFQKGDIAEGYSVSREKKESFPLTVTSAQKNPTAFYLCASSIGGAVETQYFGPGTRLLVL.

The chain uses TRBV19 and TRBJ2-7, with D perhaps TRBD2 (5 bases). V was cut by 7 bases and J by 5 bases, with 18 bases left in between. This CDR3 has 14 amino acids. Germline loops: CDR1 LNHDA, CDR2 SQIVND (reference sequence). CDR3 protein: CASTPEGRRNEQYF. The CDR3 region has the DNA TGTGCCAGTACCCCCGAAGGACGGAGGAACGAGCAGTACTTC.

In its sample, this clone was seen a few times. The CDR3 region has the DNA TGTGCCAGCAGTTTACAGATCCATCAGCCCCAGCATTTT. This sequence encodes CASSLQIHQPQHF. The gene calls are TRBV27 and TRBJ1-5, with D unresolved. This CDR3 region has 13 residues. The germline V and J ends were trimmed by 2 bases and 5 bases, with 7 bases remaining between them. From germline, CDR1 is MNHEY and CDR2 SMNVEV (reference sequence).

This clone was detected a few times. The chain has TRBV19 and TRBJ1-1; the D gene is possibly TRBD1 (6 bases). In germline, CDR1 is LNHDA, CDR2 SQIVND (reference sequence). V gave up 4 bases and J gave up 1 base, with 7 bases separating them. The CDR3 has 13 residues. The DNA of the CDR3 is TGTGCCAGTAGTAAACAGGGGAACACTGAAGCTTTCTTT. This gives the protein CASSKQGNTEAFF.

V gene TRBV7-2 combines with J gene TRBJ1-3; D is ambiguous. Germline CDR1 SGHTA, CDR2 FQGNSA. Trimming took 1 base from V and 3 from J, leaving 10 bases between them. The CDR3 sequence is 15 residues long. The CDR3 protein is CASSLGVGFGNTIYF. The CDR3 coding sequence is TGTGCCAGCAGCTTAGGTGTGGGGTTTGGAAACACCATATATTTT.

V and J are TRBV2 and TRBJ1-5; D is uncertain. Deletions cut 6 bases from V and 0 bases from J, with 12 bases between. There are 15 residues in the CDR3. Germline V lookup: CDR1 SNHLY, CDR2 FYNNEI. CDR3 sequence reads: CASRVRRYSNQPQHF. CDR3 DNA: TGTGCCAGCAGAGTGAGACGGTATAGCAATCAGCCCCAGCATTTT.

CDR3 amino acids: CASSLDASNQPQHF. DNA for the CDR3: TGCGCCAGCAGCTTGGATGCCAGCAATCAGCCCCAGCATTTT. V gene TRBV5-1 combines with J gene TRBJ1-5; no clear D. V lost 0 bases to trimming and J lost 1 base, with 5 bases between them. The CDR3 loop spans 14 amino acids. CDR1 SGHRS and CDR2 YFSETQ come from the germline V gene. Drawing the rest from reference TRBV5-1 and TRBJ1-5, the complete variable domain is KAGVTQTPRYLIKTRGQQVTLSCSPISGHRSVSWYQQTPGQGLQFLFEYFSETQRNKGNFPGRFSGRQFSNSRSEMNVSTLELGDSALYLCASSLDASNQPQHFGDGTRLSIL.

DNA of the CDR3: TGTGCCAGCAGTCGCCGGGAGGGTCAAGAGACCCAGTACTTC. Its translation: CASSRREGQETQYF. The chain carries TRBV7-6 and TRBJ2-5; 8 nucleotides align to TRBD2. The CDR3 is 14 residues long. Germline V gene data show CDR1 as SGHVS and CDR2 as FNYEAQ. Trimming at V came to 6 bases and at J to 2 bases, leaving 5 bases not matched to a gene.

The chain has TRBV11-2 and TRBJ2-1, with D possibly TRBD1 on 7 matching bases. V was clipped by 1 base and J by 3 bases, with 10 bases between them. CDR1 is SGHAT and CDR2 is FQNNGV in the germline V gene. CDR3 length equals 15 residues. CDR3 DNA: TGTGCCAGCAGCTTAGGGCAGGGGGGCTACAATGAGCAGTTCTTC. The encoded protein is CASSLGQGGYNEQFF.

The chain links TRBV5-4 to TRBJ2-1; 7 bases line up with TRBD1. With 0 bases clipped from V and 7 bases from J, the junction kept 7 bases outside the gene matches. The CDR3 is 15 amino acids. CDR1 and CDR2 from the germline V gene are SGHNT and YYREEE (reference sequence). The CDR3, as DNA: TGTGCCAGCAGCTTGGGGGGACAGAAAAAAAATGAGCAGTTCTTC. It is translated as CASSLGGQKKNEQFF.

The chain combines TRBV6-2 or TRBV6-3 with TRBJ2-1; 11 nucleotides align to TRBD2. The V and J ends lost 3 bases and 3 bases, in that order; junction bases with no gene match: 1. CDR3 length: 15 amino acids. Looked up from germline, CDR1 is MNHEY and CDR2 is SVGEGT. CDR3 sequence reads: CASSYGLAGYNEQFF. In DNA, the CDR3 is TGTGCCAGCAGTTATGGACTAGCGGGCTACAATGAGCAGTTCTTC.